This T cell receptor beta chain was sequenced for a study of monozygotic twins with inflammatory bowel disease. TCRdb re-called the 5' RACE reads; every CDR3 protein appears as one record, without DNA. The sample table includes a few hundred thousand distinct CDR3 sequences. The CDR3 is made up of 16 amino acids. Germline loops: CDR1 SEHNR, CDR2 FQNEAQ (reference sequence). The material sequenced was blood. The V gene is TRBV7-9, the J gene TRBJ1-2; no DNA is available, so the TRBD1 call from TCRdb remains unchecked. The clonotype was recovered from a human donor with ulcerative colitis or Crohn's disease, or a healthy co-twin of an affected twin (not recorded which). The CDR3 here is CASSLARTEANYGYTF.